The clone carrying this T cell receptor beta chain has only a few counts. The sample contains more than one DNA sequence encoding this CDR3. This specimen comes from a study of beta chain features in type 1 diabetes. The whole isolated RNA underwent reverse transcription, so sequencing captured expressed TCRB transcripts. The protocol was immunoSEQ multiplex PCR, while the TCRdb copy is restricted to in-frame clones and leaves out a portion. This sample has about 620,000 clones, with about 14% found just once. From germline, CDR1 is MNHEY and CDR2 SVGAGI. The CDR3 totals 16 residues. With 0 bases clipped from V and 0 bases from J, the junction kept 2 bases outside the gene matches.

This receptor was taken from a man between 18 and 35 years old in good health. The sample comprised naive CD4+ T cells from blood. The rearrangement links TRBV6-5 to TRBJ2-1, with 7 bases lining up with TRBD2. CDR3 protein: CASSYSGGSSYNEQFF. In DNA form, the CDR3 reads TGTGCCAGCAGTTACTCTGGCGGGAGCTCCTACAATGAGCAGTTCTTC.